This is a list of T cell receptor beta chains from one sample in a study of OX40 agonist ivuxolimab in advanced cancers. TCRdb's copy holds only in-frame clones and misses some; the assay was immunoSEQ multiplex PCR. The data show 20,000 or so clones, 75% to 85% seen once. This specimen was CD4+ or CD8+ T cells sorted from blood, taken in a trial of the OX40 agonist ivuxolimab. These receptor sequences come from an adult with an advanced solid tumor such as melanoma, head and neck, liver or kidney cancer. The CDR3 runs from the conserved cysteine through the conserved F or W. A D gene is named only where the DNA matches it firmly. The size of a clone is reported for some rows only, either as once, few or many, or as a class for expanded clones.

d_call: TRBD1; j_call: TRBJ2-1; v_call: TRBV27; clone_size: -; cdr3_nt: TGTGCCAGCACAAAGACAGGGGTTTCCTACAATGAGCAGTTCTTC; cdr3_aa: CASTKTGVSYNEQFF
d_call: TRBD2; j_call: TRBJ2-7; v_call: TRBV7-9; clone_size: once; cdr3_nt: TGTGCCAGCAGCTTACTGCCAGCGGGAGCATACGAGCAGTACTTC; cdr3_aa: CASSLLPAGAYEQYF
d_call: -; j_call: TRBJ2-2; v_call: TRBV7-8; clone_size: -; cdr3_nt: TGTGCCAGCAGCCCCCGTACCGGGGAGCTGTTTTTT; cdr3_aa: CASSPRTGELFF
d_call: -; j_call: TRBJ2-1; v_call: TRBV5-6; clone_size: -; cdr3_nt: TGTGCCAGCAGCTTGGCGGTAGAGCAGTTCTTC; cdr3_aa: CASSLAVEQFF
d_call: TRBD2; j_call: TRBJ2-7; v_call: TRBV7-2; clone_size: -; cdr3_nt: TGTGCCAGCAGCACGGGACTAGCGGGACCCTACGAGCAGTACTTC; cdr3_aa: CASSTGLAGPYEQYF
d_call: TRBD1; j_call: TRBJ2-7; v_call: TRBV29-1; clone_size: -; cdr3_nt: TGCAGCGTTGAAGATGCCCGACAGGGCTCTTACGAGCAGTACTTC; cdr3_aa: CSVEDARQGSYEQYF
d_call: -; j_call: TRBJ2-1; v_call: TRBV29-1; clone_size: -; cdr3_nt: TGCAGCATGATTACAGGCAATGAGCAGTTCTTC; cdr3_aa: CSMITGNEQFF
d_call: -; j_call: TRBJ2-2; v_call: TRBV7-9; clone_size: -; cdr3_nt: TGTGCCAGCAGCTTCGCCAGCGCGAACACCGGGGAGCTGTTTTTT; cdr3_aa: CASSFASANTGELFF
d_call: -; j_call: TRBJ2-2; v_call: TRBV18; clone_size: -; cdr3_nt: TGTGCCAGCTCACCAGACACCGGGGAGCTGTTTTTT; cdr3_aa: CASSPDTGELFF
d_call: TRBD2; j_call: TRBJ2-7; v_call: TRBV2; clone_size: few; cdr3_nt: TGTGCCAGCAGGACTAGCCCCACCTCTCCCTACGAGCAGTACTTC; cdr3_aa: CASRTSPTSPYEQYF